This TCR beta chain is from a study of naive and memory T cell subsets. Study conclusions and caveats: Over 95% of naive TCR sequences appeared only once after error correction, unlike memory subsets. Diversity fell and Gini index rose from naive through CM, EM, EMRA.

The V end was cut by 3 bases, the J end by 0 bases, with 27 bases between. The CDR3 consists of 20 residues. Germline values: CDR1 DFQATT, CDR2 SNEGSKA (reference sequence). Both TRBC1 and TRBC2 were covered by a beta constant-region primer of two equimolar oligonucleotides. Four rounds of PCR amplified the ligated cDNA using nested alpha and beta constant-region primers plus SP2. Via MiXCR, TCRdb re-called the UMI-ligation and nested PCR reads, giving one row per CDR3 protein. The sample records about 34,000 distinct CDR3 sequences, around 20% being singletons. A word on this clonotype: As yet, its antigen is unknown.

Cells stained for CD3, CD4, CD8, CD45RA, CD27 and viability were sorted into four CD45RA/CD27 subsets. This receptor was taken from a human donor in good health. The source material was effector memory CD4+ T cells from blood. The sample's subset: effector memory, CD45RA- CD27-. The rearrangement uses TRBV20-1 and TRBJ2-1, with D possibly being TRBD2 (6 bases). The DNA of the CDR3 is TGCAGTGCTAGGTTGGGCCGGCGGGACGTGGGGGAAAGCTCCTACAATGAGCAGTTCTTC. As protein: CSARLGRRDVGESSYNEQFF.